The present entry profiles one T cell receptor beta chain with its context. The read comes to an end 3 residues before the CDR3 does, leaving the germline J gene to fill in the end. This sample is part of a study of T cells in women clearing cervical HPV infection. CDR3 length: 15 amino acids. Germline CDR1 DFQATT, CDR2 SNEGSKA (reference sequence). The J segment lost 0 bases and the V segment lost 5 bases, leaving 5 bases of the junction unmatched. Some clones are missing from TCRdb's copy, which holds only in-frame ones; the method was immunoSEQ multiplex PCR. The table for this sample gives about 20,000 clones.

Sequences were obtained from blood buffy coat. This receptor was taken from a woman aged 18-70 years with a cervical HPV16 infection that either progressed to CIN3+ or cleared (not recorded which). The chain recombines TRBV20-1 with TRBJ2-3; 10 bases fit TRBD2. CDR3 amino acids: CSALGSGGSTDTQYF. The covered CDR3 bases are TGCAGTGCTTTAGGTAGCGGGGGGAGCACAGATACG.